The clone carrying this T cell receptor (beta chain) was found once. The target antigen is unknown. The data stem from a study of T-cell reconstitution after alpha-beta-depleted transplantation in children. Study results and limitations: High day-60 TCRbeta diversity in some patients came from surviving recipient T cells and thymic progenitors. Hyperexpanded clones declined; after one year, newly produced T cells mostly supplied diversity.

V was cut by 0 bases and J by 0 bases, with 9 bases left in between. CDR1 is LGHNA and CDR2 is YNFKEQ in the germline V gene. The length of the CDR3 is 15 residues. Library preparation (for TCRbeta) was performed with unique molecular identifiers. One entry per CDR3 protein, called by TCRdb with MiXCR from the PCR reads. The table includes hundreds of thousands of distinct CDR3 sequences, roughly 15% detected once. The V and J genes are TRBV4-2 and TRBJ2-7; D unresolved. The sequencing here drew on PBMCs, mostly from graft donor cells, taken 360 days after TCRalphabeta/CD19-depleted stem cell transplant. This receptor was obtained from a male patient younger than 18 who had a stem cell transplant for acute lymphoblastic leukemia, so the T cells may come from the graft donor. This chain's CDR3 is CASSQEAANSYEQYF. CDR3 nucleotides: TGTGCCAGCAGCCAAGAAGCTGCAAACTCCTACGAGCAGTACTTC.